This T cell receptor beta chain was recorded in a study of regulatory T cells in long-lasting Graves disease. Combining iRepertoire HTBI primers with Arm-PCR of CDR3 regions, the authors built TCR beta libraries. Each CDR3 protein is one row after TCRdb ran MiXCR on the multiplex PCR reads. The sample contains 450,000 or so distinct CDR3 sequences, about 20% of which appear only once. Trimming took off 7 bases at V and 3 bases at J, with 13 bases between the two ends. The CDR3 sequence is 13 residues long. The V gene's germline CDR1 is MDHEN and CDR2 SYDVKM. Study outcomes and limitations: Limited samples may have lowered accuracy. Sharing of public clonotypes was greater in persistent patients (2,741) than in new patients (around 880).

Time point described: persistent/refractory GD, antithyroid drugs over 5 years with positive TRAb. Making the TCR library involved RNA that had been extracted from PBMCs. This clonotype has only a few counts. Its cognate antigen is unknown. The gene calls are TRBV28 and TRBJ2-7; the D call may be TRBD1 or TRBD2 (6 bases each). This TCR was recovered from a female donor with Graves disease. The starting material was peripheral blood mononuclear cells (PBMCs), obtained when the disease was refractory, from a patient treated with antithyroid drugs. This chain's CDR3 is CASTKGGFYEQYF. In DNA, the CDR3 is TGTGCCAGCACCAAGGGGGGATTCTACGAGCAGTACTTC.